What follows are 21 T cell receptor beta chains derived from one specimen sequenced in a study of vaccination and CD4 T cells after COVID-19. Their cognate antigens are unknown. Once obtained from cultured CD4+ T cells, the DNA was sequenced using the Oncomine TCR Beta short-read assay. From the PCR reads, TCRdb called clonotypes with MiXCR, one entry per CDR3 protein. This sample yields approximately 14,000 distinct CDR3 sequences, of which 25% to 30% are seen a single time; roughly 8% belongs to the top ten. Treatment noted: approximately 10-day PBMC culture with coronavirus spike peptide pools or control peptides (ViraFEST assay). Sequencing input: CD4+ T cells from blood, cultured in vitro. Receptors were obtained from a human donor who had recovered from COVID-19.

This chain joins TRBV11-2 and TRBJ1-1, with a tentative D call TRBD1 (6 bases). CDR1 and CDR2 (germline): SGHAT, FQNNGV. Trimming took off 3 bases at V and 6 bases at J, with 20 bases between the two ends. This CDR3 has 16 amino acids. The CDR3: CASSLGAGTKVAEAFF. The CDR3 coding sequence is TGTGCCAGCAGCTTGGGAGCCGGGACAAAAGTTGCTGAAGCTTTCTTT.

In its sample, this clonotype was seen a few times. The chain couples TRBV12-3 or TRBV12-4 to TRBJ1-1; D gene uncertain. The CDR3 sequence is 14 residues long. Deletions cut 3 bases from V and 2 bases from J, with 10 bases between. CDR3 loop: CASSFGRANTEAFF. For the CDR3, the DNA is TGTGCCAGCAGTTTCGGCAGAGCCAACACTGAAGCTTTCTTT.

The rearrangement links TRBV18 to TRBJ2-3, with 11 positions matching TRBD2. Germline V gives CDR1 KGHSH, CDR2 LQKENI. Germline trimming cut 3 bases from V and 2 bases from J; bases unmatched to any gene: 4. The CDR3 is 16 amino acids. The CDR3 reads CASSPLAGGYTDTQYF. The CDR3, as DNA: TGTGCCAGCTCACCTCTAGCGGGGGGATACACAGATACGCAGTATTTT.

This clonotype has a handful of counts. The V call is TRBV7-2, the J call TRBJ2-5; 12 nucleotides match TRBD2. Germline V lookup: CDR1 SGHTA, CDR2 FQGNSA. This CDR3 has 17 residues. V was pared by 4 bases and J by 4 bases, with 10 bases of the junction left unmatched. The CDR3 is CASSSTPLAGGRETQYF. DNA for the CDR3: TGTGCCAGCAGCTCGACGCCCCTAGCGGGGGGGCGAGAGACCCAGTACTTC.

This clonotype was observed a handful of times. The chain recombines TRBV12-3 or TRBV12-4 with TRBJ1-1; no firm D call. Between the trimmed V and J ends, which lost 1 base and 8 bases, there was a span of 5 bases. The CDR3 runs 11 residues. Here the CDR3 reads CASSLGREAFF. The CDR3 DNA follows: TGTGCCAGCAGTTTAGGAAGGGAAGCTTTCTTT.

The CDR3, as DNA: TGTGCCAGCAGCTTATTCCGGGGAGGGGCCGAGGAGGGCTACACCTTC. Protein sequence: CASSLFRGGAEEGYTF. The chain links TRBV11-3 to TRBJ1-2, with a weak D call TRBD1 (5 bases). The CDR3 sequence is 16 residues long. Germline loops: CDR1 SGHNT, CDR2 YENEEA. V lost 2 bases and J 8 bases, leaving 21 bases between the germline ends.

This clonotype occurred a few times. The rearrangement uses TRBV25-1 and TRBJ1-1, with 11 positions matching TRBD1. The CDR3 spans 15 residues. The germline V gene has CDR1 MGHDK and CDR2 SYGVNS. V shed 6 bases and J 1 base; nucleotides not matched to a gene: 4. The CDR3 loop is CASRDRGRGNTEAFF. CDR3 nucleotide sequence: TGTGCCAGCAGGGACAGGGGGCGGGGGAACACTGAAGCTTTCTTT.

The V call is TRBV12-3 or TRBV12-4, the J call TRBJ2-1; D may be TRBD2 (5 bases). The V and J ends lost 2 bases and 6 bases respectively, with 8 bases between them. CDR3 length equals 13 residues. CDR3 region: CASSLRGINEQFF. CDR3 coding DNA: TGTGCCAGCAGTTTACGGGGAATCAATGAGCAGTTCTTC.

This rearrangement joins TRBV5-5 to TRBJ1-3; no clear D. The germline V gene encodes CDR1 SGHKS and CDR2 YYEKEE (reference sequence). This CDR3 spans 11 amino acids. V lost 0 bases and J lost 8, with 3 bases in between. CDR3 bases: TGTGCCAGCAGCTTGGCCGACACCATATATTTT. Its translation is CASSLADTIYF.

The chain joins TRBV11-3 to TRBJ2-3, with 9 bases lining up with TRBD2. The V segment lost 1 base and the J segment 7 bases; nucleotides outside the gene matches: 12. Germline values: CDR1 SGHNT, CDR2 YENEEA. This CDR3 spans 17 amino acids. CDR3 coding DNA: TGTGCCAGCAGCTTAGCAGGCGGGGGGGCCCGCTCGTATACGCAGTATTTT. The encoded protein is CASSLAGGGARSYTQYF.

The gene calls are TRBV10-2 and TRBJ2-3; TRBD2 matches 12 bases. From germline, CDR1 is WSHSY and CDR2 SAAADI. The V gene end was trimmed by 9 bases and the J gene end by 2 bases; junction bases not matched to a gene: 6. This CDR3 has 15 residues. The CDR3 DNA reads as TGCGCCAGTCGTCGACTAGCGGGGGACACAGATACGCAGTATTTT. This translates into CASRRLAGDTDTQYF.

This clonotype was recorded a few times. The rearrangement links TRBV24-1 to TRBJ2-1; TRBD1 agrees at 7 bases. V was pared by 5 bases and J by 4 bases, with 1 base of the junction left unmatched. CDR1 and CDR2 (germline): KGHDR, SFDVKD. The CDR3 totals 13 residues. As DNA, the CDR3 is TGTGCCACCAGTGCGGGACAGTACAATGAGCAGTTCTTC. Its translation is CATSAGQYNEQFF.

This clonotype has just a few counts. The genes are TRBV18 and TRBJ1-2; D remains unclear. The CDR3 has 14 amino acids. CDR1 KGHSH and CDR2 LQKENI come from the germline V gene. Trimming cost V 0 bases and J 8 bases, with 13 bases left between them. CDR3 amino acids: CASSPPWADRGYTF. The DNA for the CDR3 is TGTGCCAGCTCACCACCGTGGGCAGACCGAGGCTACACCTTC.

The CDR3 region has the DNA TGTGCCATCAGGTCTGGGGGCACGAACACCGGGGAGCTGTTTTTT. Its translation: CAIRSGGTNTGELFF. The chain employs TRBV10-3 and TRBJ2-2, with D possibly TRBD1 on 6 matching bases. V was clipped by 6 bases and J by 0 bases, with 11 bases between them. The CDR3 contains 15 residues. The germline V gene encodes CDR1 ENHRY and CDR2 SYGVKD.

As DNA, the CDR3 is TGCAGTGCTCCACTCGCCCCACCATACAATGAGCAGTTCTTC. Translating it yields CSAPLAPPYNEQFF. This chain connects TRBV20-1 to TRBJ2-1; D gene uncertain. The V gene lost 5 bases and the J gene lost 4 bases, with 15 bases spanning the gap. This CDR3 is built from 14 residues. CDR1 is DFQATT and CDR2 is SNEGSKA in the germline V gene (reference sequence).

The chain joins TRBV20-1 to TRBJ1-1; TRBD1 matches 8 bases. Germline V gene sequence: CDR1 DFQATT, CDR2 SNEGSKA (reference sequence). The CDR3 runs 17 residues. V was clipped by 3 bases and J by 5 bases; unmatched bases: 17. CDR3 nucleotides: TGCAGTGCTAGTGAGGGGACGGGGTCCAGGGGGCGTACTGAAGCTTTCTTT. Encoded protein: CSASEGTGSRGRTEAFF.

This clonotype has more than one count but fewer than ten. The rearrangement joins TRBV12-3 or TRBV12-4 to TRBJ1-5, with D perhaps TRBD1 (5 bases). The V gene lost 3 bases and the J gene lost 4 bases, with 19 bases spanning the gap. The length of the CDR3 is 17 residues. The CDR3 sequence is CASSFIPLPGQNQPQHF. The CDR3 DNA sequence: TGTGCCAGCAGTTTCATCCCTCTCCCAGGGCAGAATCAGCCCCAGCATTTT.

The V and J genes are TRBV9 and TRBJ2-3; D possibly matches TRBD1 or TRBD2 (6 bases each). Trimming shortened V by 2 bases and J by 6 bases, and 16 bases separated the two germline ends. CDR3 length equals 15 residues. CDR1 and CDR2 from the germline V gene are SGDLS and YYNGEE. CDR3 residues: CASSVRGGMGDTQYF. The CDR3 DNA reads TGTGCCAGCAGCGTGCGAGGGGGGATGGGGGATACGCAGTATTTT.

This chain joins TRBV29-1 and TRBJ1-5; a possible D gene is TRBD1 (6 bases). V gave up 4 bases and J gave up 2 bases, with 9 bases separating them. This CDR3 spans 13 amino acids. Per the germline V gene, CDR1 is SQVTM and CDR2 is ANQGSEA. Here the CDR3 DNA reads TGCAGCGTTGGGACAGACGGCAATCAGCCCCAGCATTTT. Encoded protein: CSVGTDGNQPQHF.

This clonotype occurred a few times. V usage is TRBV12-3 or TRBV12-4 and J usage is TRBJ2-5; D is unclear. The V gene lost 5 bases and the J gene lost 5 bases, with 12 bases spanning the gap. The CDR3 loop spans 13 amino acids. Here the CDR3 DNA reads TGTGCCAGCAGTGTAGTCTCCCTCGAGACCCAGTACTTC. Amino acids: CASSVVSLETQYF.

This clonotype was observed a handful of times. The gene calls are TRBV2 and TRBJ1-2, with 8 positions matching TRBD1. Germline V gene lookup returns CDR1 SNHLY and CDR2 FYNNEI. There are 16 residues in the CDR3. V gave up 1 base and J gave up 4 bases; unmatched junction bases: 8. The CDR3 DNA follows: TGTGCCAGCAGTGAAGGCAGGGGGCTCTCCCTCTATGGCTACACCTTC. Amino acids: CASSEGRGLSLYGYTF.